This T cell receptor (beta chain) appears in the sequencing data of a study of blood T cell repertoires in COVID-19. J lost 6 bases, V lost 7 bases, and 10 bases had no gene match. CDR1 and CDR2 from the germline V gene are SNHLY and FYNNEI. The CDR3 is 15 residues long. This clone was found a few times. Using immunoSEQ multiplex PCR, the repertoire was profiled, and TCRdb retains in-frame clones only, with some absent. The sample holds approximately 20,000 clones; roughly nine tenths are singletons and the top ten take about a sixth. The TCR sequence derives from a man aged 65-85 years with acute or convalescent COVID-19. V usage is TRBV2 and J usage is TRBJ2-2, with 8 bases identical to TRBD1. Specimen: peripheral blood. CDR3 protein: CASTSDRVGAGELFF. The DNA for the CDR3 is TGTGCCAGCACCTCGGACAGGGTGGGAGCCGGGGAGCTGTTTTTT. Supplemented by reference TRBV2 and TRBJ2-2, the full variable domain reads EPEVTQTPSHQVTQMGQEVILRCVPISNHLYFYWYRQILGQKVEFLVSFYNNEISEKSEIFDDQFSVERPDGSNFTLKIRSTKLEDSAMYFCASTSDRVGAGELFFGEGSRLTVL.